Listed below are T cell receptor beta chains from one sample, sequenced in a study of T cells after yellow fever vaccination. MiXCR, applied by TCRdb to the 5' RACE reads, yields one record per CDR3 protein. The data hold some 560,000 distinct CDR3 sequences, with less than 20% observed a single time. Specimen: PBMCs, collected 5 to 6 days after the first yellow fever vaccination. All receptors come from a man aged 18-30 years who received the YFV17D yellow fever vaccine. Both conserved end residues are part of each CDR3. The order of the fields is D gene, V gene, CDR3 length, J gene, clone size, CDR3 DNA, CDR3 protein. A D gene is named only where the DNA matches it firmly. Not all rows give a size; the values are once, few, many and, for expanded clones, a class.

d_gene: -
v_gene: TRBV3-1
len: 16
j_gene: TRBJ1-4
abundance: few
CDR3nt: TGTGCCAGCAGCCAAGCGGCGGCAGGGCCTTTTGAAAAACTGTTTTTT
CDR3aa: CASSQAAAGPFEKLFF

d_gene: -
v_gene: TRBV20-1
len: 14
j_gene: TRBJ2-3
abundance: many
CDR3nt: TGCAGTGCTAGAATTGGGTGGGGCACAGATACGCAGTATTTT
CDR3aa: CSARIGWGTDTQYF

d_gene: -
v_gene: TRBV15
len: 15
j_gene: TRBJ1-3
abundance: -
CDR3nt: TGTGCCACCAGCAGAGAGGGGGCCCCTGGAAACACCATATATTTT
CDR3aa: CATSREGAPGNTIYF

d_gene: -
v_gene: TRBV11-3
len: 11
j_gene: TRBJ1-1
abundance: -
CDR3nt: TGTGCCAGCAGAAGAGGGGGTGAAGCTTTCTTT
CDR3aa: CASRRGGEAFF

d_gene: -
v_gene: TRBV10-3
len: 13
j_gene: TRBJ1-6
abundance: -
CDR3nt: TGTGCCATCAGTGTAGACATAGGGTCACCCCTCCACTTT
CDR3aa: CAISVDIGSPLHF

d_gene: -
v_gene: TRBV7-8
len: 14
j_gene: TRBJ2-2
abundance: -
CDR3nt: TGTGCCAGCAGCTTAGCGCGGCAGGCCGTGGAGCTGTTTTTT
CDR3aa: CASSLARQAVELFF

d_gene: -
v_gene: TRBV4-3
len: 16
j_gene: TRBJ1-2
abundance: -
CDR3nt: TGCGCCAGCAGCCAGGAAGGAGCTATAGGGGCGGATGGCTACACCTTC
CDR3aa: CASSQEGAIGADGYTF

d_gene: -
v_gene: TRBV5-6
len: 14
j_gene: TRBJ1-3
abundance: few
CDR3nt: TGTGCCAGCAGCTTACAGCACTCTGGAAACACCATATATTTT
CDR3aa: CASSLQHSGNTIYF

d_gene: -
v_gene: TRBV4-1
len: 16
j_gene: TRBJ1-1
abundance: -
CDR3nt: TGCGCCACCGCCCGACTAACAGGCCCAGGTGGGACTGAAGCTTTCTTT
CDR3aa: CATARLTGPGGTEAFF

d_gene: -
v_gene: TRBV5-1
len: 15
j_gene: TRBJ2-3
abundance: -
CDR3nt: TGCGCCAGCAGCTTGGAGGTAGCAGAAAGAGATACGCAGTATTTT
CDR3aa: CASSLEVAERDTQYF

d_gene: -
v_gene: TRBV5-6
len: 17
j_gene: TRBJ1-3
abundance: -
CDR3nt: TGTGCCAGCAGCTTGGCGGACGGACATCTGTTGGGAAACACCATATATTTT
CDR3aa: CASSLADGHLLGNTIYF

d_gene: -
v_gene: TRBV5-1
len: 14
j_gene: TRBJ2-7
abundance: -
CDR3nt: TGCGCCAGCAGCTTGCAGCAGGGGACTTACGAGCAGTACTTC
CDR3aa: CASSLQQGTYEQYF

d_gene: -
v_gene: TRBV7-6
len: 15
j_gene: TRBJ2-3
abundance: -
CDR3nt: TGTGCCAGCAGCTTAGTTGCGGGGAGTCAAGATACGCAGTATTTT
CDR3aa: CASSLVAGSQDTQYF

d_gene: TRBD1
v_gene: TRBV7-2
len: 15
j_gene: TRBJ2-1
abundance: many
CDR3nt: TGTGCCAGCAGCCGGGACAGGGGGGGCTACAATGAGCAGTTCTTC
CDR3aa: CASSRDRGGYNEQFF

d_gene: TRBD1
v_gene: TRBV4-2
len: 16
j_gene: TRBJ2-5
abundance: -
CDR3nt: TGTGCCAGCAGCCCCTTGGGACAGGGTGTGAGAGAGACCCAGTACTTC
CDR3aa: CASSPLGQGVRETQYF

d_gene: -
v_gene: TRBV6-5
len: 16
j_gene: TRBJ2-7
abundance: few
CDR3nt: TGTGCCAGCAGTTACGCCTCAGGGTTCTATTTCTACGAGCAGTACTTC
CDR3aa: CASSYASGFYFYEQYF

d_gene: TRBD2
v_gene: TRBV11-1
len: 14
j_gene: TRBJ2-7
abundance: few
CDR3nt: TGTGCCAGCAGCCAAGCGGGGGGAAAGGTCGAGCAGTACTTC
CDR3aa: CASSQAGGKVEQYF

d_gene: TRBD1
v_gene: TRBV2
len: 11
j_gene: TRBJ2-5
abundance: -
CDR3nt: TGTGCCAGCGAAATGGACAGGGTGGAGTACTTC
CDR3aa: CASEMDRVEYF

d_gene: -
v_gene: TRBV10-3
len: 14
j_gene: TRBJ2-1
abundance: many
CDR3nt: TGTGCCATCACCTATAGTGATATCTACAATGAGCAGTTCTTC
CDR3aa: CAITYSDIYNEQFF

d_gene: -
v_gene: TRBV14
len: 19
j_gene: TRBJ1-1
abundance: -
CDR3nt: TGTGCCAGCAGCCTTATACCCCCGGGGGCCTGGAAAAGGGACACTGAAGCTTTCTTT
CDR3aa: CASSLIPPGAWKRDTEAFF

d_gene: -
v_gene: TRBV10-3
len: 16
j_gene: TRBJ2-1
abundance: -
CDR3nt: TGTGCCATCAGCGACACTAGCCGTTGGGCCTACAATGAGCAGTTCTTC
CDR3aa: CAISDTSRWAYNEQFF

d_gene: -
v_gene: TRBV6-2/TRBV6-3
len: 17
j_gene: TRBJ1-3
abundance: -
CDR3nt: TGTGCCAGCAGCCCTACCAGCGGGACGTATCCTGGAAACACCATATATTTT
CDR3aa: CASSPTSGTYPGNTIYF

d_gene: -
v_gene: TRBV2
len: 13
j_gene: TRBJ1-2
abundance: few
CDR3nt: TGTGCCAGCAGTGAATCGGTTTACTATGGCTACACCTTC
CDR3aa: CASSESVYYGYTF

d_gene: -
v_gene: TRBV4-1
len: 13
j_gene: TRBJ2-3
abundance: few
CDR3nt: TGCGCCAGCAGCCAAGATTCCAGGGATACGCAGTATTTT
CDR3aa: CASSQDSRDTQYF

d_gene: -
v_gene: TRBV4-1
len: 16
j_gene: TRBJ2-2
abundance: -
CDR3nt: TGCGCCAGCAGCCAAGAGGCGGCCCTGAACACCGGGGAGCTGTTTTTT
CDR3aa: CASSQEAALNTGELFF